The sequence of this TCR beta chain was determined in a study of T cells after yellow fever vaccination. Study results and caveats: Sorted memory subsets showed almost no vaccine-responding clonotypes on day 0.

This CDR3 region has 13 residues. Germline CDR1 reads SNHLY; CDR2 reads FYNNEI. The ends were cut back, 6 bases at V and 5 bases at J, with 13 bases in the middle. TCRdb called the 5' RACE reads again in MiXCR, with one record for every CDR3 protein. The table shows around 60,000 distinct CDR3 sequences, with approximately 6% occurring only once. This clonotype turned up a few times. The specimen comprised PBMCs, either bulk or a sorted T-cell subset (CD4+, CD8+, memory, or dextramer-sorted; not recorded which), sampled on the day of the yellow fever booster vaccination. The TCR comes from a man younger than 35 who received the YFV17D yellow fever vaccine. The genes are TRBV2 and TRBJ1-1; maybe TRBD1 (5 bases). In nucleotides, the CDR3 is TGTGCCAGCAGCGTTCTTTGGGGGACTGAAGCTTTCTTT. Translated: CASSVLWGTEAFF.